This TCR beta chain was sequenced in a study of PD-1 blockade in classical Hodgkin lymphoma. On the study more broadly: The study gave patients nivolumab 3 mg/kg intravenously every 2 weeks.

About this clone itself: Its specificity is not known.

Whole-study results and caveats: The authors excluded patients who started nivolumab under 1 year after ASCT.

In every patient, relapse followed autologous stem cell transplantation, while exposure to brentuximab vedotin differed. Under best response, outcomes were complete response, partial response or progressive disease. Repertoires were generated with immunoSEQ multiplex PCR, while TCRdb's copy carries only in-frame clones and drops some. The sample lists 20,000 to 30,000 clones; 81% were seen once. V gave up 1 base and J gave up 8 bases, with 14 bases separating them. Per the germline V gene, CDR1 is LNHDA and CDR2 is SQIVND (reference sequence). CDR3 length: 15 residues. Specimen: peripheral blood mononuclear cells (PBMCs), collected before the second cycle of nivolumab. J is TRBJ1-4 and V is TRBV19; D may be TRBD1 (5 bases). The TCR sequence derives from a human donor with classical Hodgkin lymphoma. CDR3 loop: CASSIVAHRGEKLFF. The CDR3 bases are TGTGCCAGTAGTATAGTGGCTCACCGGGGGGAAAAACTGTTTTTT.